This T cell receptor beta chain was found in a study of T cell repertoires in cytomegalovirus infection. Across the whole study: CMV infection plus the matching HLA type was flagged by public TCR beta signatures.

Study results and caveats: Dominant in the ex vivo response were TCR beta clonotypes restricted by HLA-C and specific for CMV. Identification of carriers of CMV plus the relevant HLA was achieved through cumulative public TCR beta family frequency.

Using its own MiXCR run on the reads, TCRdb lists one record per CDR3 protein. The sample includes approximately 500,000 distinct CDR3 sequences, 11% of them seen just once. Details on this clonotype: Its matching antigen is unknown.

V lost 6 bases and J lost 2, with 14 bases in between. The CDR3 totals 13 residues. Germline CDR1 and CDR2: DFQATT and SNEGSKA (reference sequence). The origin of this receptor is a human donor in good health (CMV status not recorded). Some clones in this sample may be carry-over from other donors' samples. V gene TRBV20-1 combines with J gene TRBJ2-7; D is unresolved. Sequenced: PBMCs. CDR3 sequence reads: CSAGGPSPYEQYF. The DNA for the CDR3 is TGCAGTGCGGGCGGACCTTCCCCCTACGAGCAGTACTTC.